This is a list of T cell receptor beta chains from one sample in a study of blood T cell repertoires in COVID-19. Only in-frame clones appear in the TCRdb table, and some are missing; sequencing was by immunoSEQ multiplex PCR. The sample has about 100,000 clones, 85% to 95% seen once; the top ten hold around 1.6%. Material: peripheral blood. These receptors came from a man between 60 and 70 years old with acute or convalescent COVID-19. The CDR3 runs from the conserved cysteine through the conserved F or W. A D gene is named only where the DNA matches it firmly. Clone size is stated in some rows and not others, as once, few, many or a class when expanded.

V	J	size	D	DNA	CDR3
TRBV28	TRBJ2-7	NA	NA	TGTGCCAGCACGACAGCCAGCTCCTACGAGCAGTACTTC	CASTTASSYEQYF
TRBV15	TRBJ2-5	NA	NA	TGTGCCACCAGCAGAGCCCCGTCGGAGACCCAGTACTTC	CATSRAPSETQYF
TRBV11-3	TRBJ2-3	once	NA	TGTGCCAGCAGCTTAGTAGCGCCAAGCACAGATACGCAGTATTTT	CASSLVAPSTDTQYF
TRBV7-2	TRBJ1-4	NA	TRBD1	TGTGCCAGCAGCACCACAGGGGCCTCTAATGAAAAACTGTTTTTT	CASSTTGASNEKLFF
TRBV28	TRBJ1-1	NA	NA	TGTGCCAGCAGTTCGTTACTTGAAGCTTTCTTT	CASSSLLEAFF
TRBV7-2	TRBJ1-2	NA	NA	TGTGCCAGCAGCTTATCCGGACGACAGGCCGGCTACACCTTC	CASSLSGRQAGYTF
TRBV7-2	TRBJ2-4	NA	TRBD2	TGTGCCAGCAGCTTAGTTGCGGGAGAGGGAACCAAAAACATTCAGTACTTC	CASSLVAGEGTKNIQYF
TRBV4-3	TRBJ1-1	NA	TRBD1	TGCGCCAGCAGCCAAGATGGAAGGACAGGGGTTACTGAAGCTTTCTTT	CASSQDGRTGVTEAFF
TRBV3-1/TRBV3-2	TRBJ2-3	NA	NA	TGTGCCAGCAGCCAAGAGTACTTGAATCGAGATACGCAGTATTTT	CASSQEYLNRDTQYF
TRBV2	TRBJ2-1	NA	TRBD1	TGTGCCAGCAGTAGGATGCCGGGACAGGGTGACTATGAGCAGTTCTTC	CASSRMPGQGDYEQFF
TRBV2	TRBJ1-4	NA	NA	TGTGCCAGCAGTCCGGGGGGGAGGGATGAAAAACTGTTTTTT	CASSPGGRDEKLFF
TRBV6-2/TRBV6-3	TRBJ2-1	NA	TRBD1	TGTGCCAGCAGTTACGGCCGGGACAGGGCTCGCTACAATGAGCAGTTCTTC	CASSYGRDRARYNEQFF
TRBV6-5	TRBJ1-2	NA	NA	TGTGCCAGCAGCCCACGAGCGGACTATGGCTACACCTTC	CASSPRADYGYTF
TRBV4-1	TRBJ2-1	NA	TRBD2	TGCGCCAGCAGCCAAGTCGGGGGGATCTACAATGAGCAGTTCTTC	CASSQVGGIYNEQFF
TRBV4-3	TRBJ2-5	NA	TRBD2	TGCGCCAGCAGCGAATCGCGCGGGAGAGGCGGGACCCAGTACTTC	CASSESRGRGGTQYF
TRBV11-2	TRBJ2-7	NA	TRBD2	TGTGCCAGCAGCTTAGAGTTAGGGCTAGCGGGAGGTCCCTACGAGCAGTACTTC	CASSLELGLAGGPYEQYF
TRBV28	TRBJ2-3	NA	NA	TGTGCCAGCAGTTCCCCCCCCAGGGTAGCGGGCACAGATACGCAGTATTTT	CASSSPPRVAGTDTQYF
TRBV10-3	TRBJ1-2	NA	NA	TGTGCCATCAGTGAGATCCCGAGGACAGATCATTTCTATGGCTACACCTTC	CAISEIPRTDHFYGYTF
TRBV7-3	TRBJ2-1	NA	TRBD2	TGTGCCAGCAGCTCGTTCGGCGGGAGCTACAATGAGCAGTTCTTC	CASSSFGGSYNEQFF
TRBV6-5	TRBJ2-7	NA	TRBD1	TGTGCCAGCAGTTACCGCGGACAGGGCCCCAACGAGCAGTACTTC	CASSYRGQGPNEQYF
TRBV27	TRBJ2-2	NA	TRBD1	TGTGCCAGCAGTCCCAGGACAGGGGGCGGCGGGGAGCTGTTTTTT	CASSPRTGGGGELFF
TRBV9	TRBJ1-1	NA	TRBD1	TGTGCCAGCAGCGTAGAGGGGGCAGCCTTGAACACTGAAGCTTTCTTT	CASSVEGAALNTEAFF
TRBV28	TRBJ2-7	NA	TRBD2	TGTGCCAGCAGCCCCCCGGGACTAGCTTACGAGCAGTACTTC	CASSPPGLAYEQYF
TRBV5-1	TRBJ2-2	NA	TRBD1	TGCGCCAGCCTCGACCAAACCGGGACAGGGGACACCGGGGAGCTGTTTTTT	CASLDQTGTGDTGELFF
TRBV5-1	TRBJ1-3	NA	NA	TGCGCCAGCAGCACCTGGGGCGGTCAAACTGGAAACACCATATATTTT	CASSTWGGQTGNTIYF
TRBV9	TRBJ2-3	NA	NA	TGTGCCAGCAGCGTAGTGAGTAGCGGAAACACAGATACGCAGTATTTT	CASSVVSSGNTDTQYF
TRBV5-8	TRBJ1-4	NA	NA	TGTGCCAGCAGCTTGACCCTACAGGCAACTAATGAAAAACTGTTTTTT	CASSLTLQATNEKLFF
TRBV28	TRBJ1-4	NA	NA	TGTGCCAGCCGATTACTCCGGGAATCTAATGAAAAACTGTTTTTT	CASRLLRESNEKLFF
TRBV5-1	TRBJ1-1	NA	NA	TGCGCCAGCAGCTTGGGCCAGGAAGCTCACATGAACACTGAAGCTTTCTTT	CASSLGQEAHMNTEAFF
TRBV7-3	TRBJ2-7	NA	TRBD1	TGTGCCAGCAGCTTTTCCGGACAGGGGGCTGAAGAGCAGTACTTC	CASSFSGQGAEEQYF
TRBV9	TRBJ1-1	NA	TRBD1	TGTGCCAGCAGCCCGACAGGGTACACTGAAGCTTTCTTT	CASSPTGYTEAFF
TRBV7-9	TRBJ1-6	NA	TRBD1	TGTGCCAGCAGCTTCCGGGACAGTGGCAATTCACCCCTCCACTTT	CASSFRDSGNSPLHF
TRBV28	TRBJ2-6	NA	TRBD1	TGTGCCAGCAGAACCTGGAGGTCGACAGGGGGCGGTGGGGCCAACGTCCTGACTTTC	CASRTWRSTGGGGANVLTF
TRBV6-2/TRBV6-3	TRBJ2-2	NA	NA	TGTGCCAGCAGTTACTCCCGGGCCGGGGAGCTGTTTTTT	CASSYSRAGELFF
TRBV4-3	TRBJ2-1	NA	NA	TGCGCCAGCAGCCAAGATCGGAGGGGTGAGCAGTTCTTC	CASSQDRRGEQFF
TRBV27	TRBJ1-5	NA	NA	TGTGCCAGCAGTGTCCGGGGTAGCAATCAGCCCCAGCATTTT	CASSVRGSNQPQHF
TRBV10-1	TRBJ1-4	NA	NA	TGCGCCAGCTGTGGCCCCGGGGGGGGGTTGCAGGAAAAACTGTTTTTT	CASCGPGGGLQEKLFF
TRBV6-5	TRBJ2-7	NA	TRBD2	TGTGCCAGCAGTCGGCTAGCGGGACGCTACGAGCAGTACTTC	CASSRLAGRYEQYF
TRBV2	TRBJ2-2	NA	TRBD1	TGTGCCAGCAGGGGGACAGGAGGAACCGGGGAGCTGTTTTTT	CASRGTGGTGELFF
TRBV6-2/TRBV6-3	TRBJ2-5	few	NA	TGTGCCAGCAGCGCGGGACTCCGAGAGACCCAGTACTTC	CASSAGLRETQYF
TRBV28	TRBJ1-2	NA	TRBD1	TGTGCCAGCAGTCAGGACAGGGCGGCTGGCTACACCTTC	CASSQDRAAGYTF
TRBV9	TRBJ1-5	few	TRBD1	TGTGCCAGCAGCGTCTCACAGGGGGTCGGGCCCCAGCATTTT	CASSVSQGVGPQHF
TRBV7-2	TRBJ2-1	NA	TRBD2	TGTGCCAGCAGCGTAACGGGGGGGACAAACAATGAGCAGTTCTTC	CASSVTGGTNNEQFF
TRBV2	TRBJ2-5	NA	NA	TGTGCCAGCAGCGATATTGGGGGCGGGGAGACCCAGTACTTC	CASSDIGGGETQYF
TRBV20-1	TRBJ2-7	few	NA	TGCAGTGCTAGTATCCAGGGAACCTCCTACGAGCAGTACTTC	CSASIQGTSYEQYF
TRBV19	TRBJ1-5	NA	NA	TGTGCCAGTAGTATATCCCAGAATCAGCCCCAGCATTTT	CASSISQNQPQHF